What follows are 9 T cell receptor beta chains derived from one specimen sequenced in a study of blood T cell repertoires in COVID-19. Assay used: immunoSEQ multiplex PCR; TCRdb lists only in-frame clones, some missing. In the table there are about 68,000 clones, 65% to 90% of which are singletons. Sequenced material: peripheral blood. Receptor source: an elderly man with acute or convalescent COVID-19.

The genes are TRBV6-4 and TRBJ2-1; TRBD2 might be the D (7 bases). This CDR3 has 14 amino acids. CDR1 and CDR2 (germline): MRHNA, SNTAGT. V lost 6 bases, J lost 9 bases, and 18 bases lay in between. CDR3 in amino acids: CASSIGGAASEQFF. The CDR3 nucleotides are TGTGCCAGCAGCATTGGGGGGGCGGCCTCTGAGCAGTTCTTC.

V and J are TRBV5-1 and TRBJ2-1; tentative D call: TRBD1 (5 bases). Germline lookup yields CDR1 SGHRS and CDR2 YFSETQ. Trimming stripped 3 bases from V and 6 bases from J, with 22 bases between. The CDR3 length is 17 residues. CDR3 sequence (DNA): TGCGCCAGCAGCTCGAACAGGCCCGGACCTCCGCCCAATGAGCAGTTCTTC. Its translation is CASSSNRPGPPPNEQFF.

The rearrangement uses TRBV28 and TRBJ1-5; the match to TRBD1 covers 8 bases. The CDR3 has 17 amino acids. Germline V gene lookup returns CDR1 MDHEN and CDR2 SYDVKM. V was pared by 4 bases and J by 1 base, with 9 bases of the junction left unmatched. Here the CDR3 DNA reads TGTGCCAGCAGTTCAACCATGGACAGGGACAGCAATCAGCCCCAGCATTTT. Translating it yields CASSSTMDRDSNQPQHF.

J is TRBJ2-3 and V is TRBV5-4; possibly TRBD2 for D (6 bases). Trimming pared 0 bases from V and 3 bases from J, leaving 14 bases between. The CDR3 runs 16 residues. Germline assignment: CDR1 SGHNT and CDR2 YYREEE (reference sequence). In nucleotides, the CDR3 is TGTGCCAGCAGCTTGGCGTCGGGAGTGGGAACAGATACGCAGTATTTT. The encoded protein is CASSLASGVGTDTQYF.

The chain joins TRBV4-3 to TRBJ1-6, with 10 nucleotides matching TRBD1. In germline, CDR1 is LGHNA, CDR2 YSLEER. The CDR3 has 17 amino acids. Unmatched junction bases numbered 10, after V lost 1 base and J lost 10 bases. CDR3 DNA sequence: TGCGCCAGCAGCCAAGTCAAAGGACAGGGGGAGAAATCACCCCTCCACTTT. Protein sequence: CASSQVKGQGEKSPLHF.

The V call is TRBV10-1, the J call TRBJ2-3; a weak D match, TRBD1 (5 bases). Germline V lookup: CDR1 WNHNN, CDR2 SYGVQD (reference sequence). The CDR3 contains 14 residues. Trimming shortened V by 3 bases and J by 2 bases, and 9 bases separated the two germline ends. The CDR3 region has the DNA TGCGCCAGCAGTGACGGCAGGGCCACAGATACGCAGTATTTT. Encoded protein: CASSDGRATDTQYF.

This chain joins TRBV6-6 and TRBJ2-1, with D perhaps TRBD2 (5 bases). The V end lost 0 bases, the J end lost 0 bases, and 9 bases lay between the germline ends. This CDR3 spans 16 amino acids. CDR1 and CDR2 (germline): MNHNY, SVGAGI (reference sequence). The CDR3 is CASSYSPGSSYNEQFF. Written as DNA, the CDR3 is TGTGCCAGCAGTTACTCGCCGGGGAGCTCCTACAATGAGCAGTTCTTC.

The chain carries TRBV19 and TRBJ2-7; possible D gene TRBD1, 5 bases. The V end lost 4 bases, the J end lost 0 bases, and 13 bases lay between the germline ends. CDR1 LNHDA and CDR2 SQIVND come from the germline V gene (reference sequence). CDR3 length: 15 amino acids. CDR3 in amino acids: CASSTRQGPSYEQYF. CDR3 in DNA: TGTGCCAGTAGTACACGTCAGGGTCCCTCCTACGAGCAGTACTTC. Using reference TRBV19 and TRBJ2-7 for the parts outside the CDR3, the full variable domain is DGGITQSPKYLFRKEGQNVTLSCEQNLNHDAMYWYRQDPGQGLRLIYYSQIVNDFQKGDIAEGYSVSREKKESFPLTVTSAQKNPTAFYLCASSTRQGPSYEQYFGPGTRLTVT.

This clone was observed a handful of times. V gene TRBV30 combines with J gene TRBJ2-1, with a possible D match to TRBD1 (5 bases). This CDR3 contains 12 residues. Germline V CDR1 and CDR2: GTSNPN, SVGIG (reference sequence). Deletions cut 5 bases from V and 3 bases from J, with 8 bases between. The CDR3 nucleotides are TGTGCCTGGGACGACAGCTACAATGAGCAGTTCTTC. Amino acid sequence: CAWDDSYNEQFF. The full variable domain, completed using reference TRBV30 and TRBJ2-1, is SQTIHQWPATLVQPVGSPLSLECTVEGTSNPNLYWYRQAAGRGLQLLFYSVGIGQISSEVPQNLSASRPQDRQFILSSKKLLLSDSGFYLCAWDDSYNEQFFGPGTRLTVL.